Listed below are T cell receptor beta chains from one sample, sequenced in a study of T cell responses to AZD1222 COVID-19 vaccine. The repertoire was sequenced with immunoSEQ multiplex PCR; TCRdb's copy has only in-frame clones and lacks some. The repertoire has 60,000 to 75,000 clones, over 85% of them found once; the top ten carry around 5.2%. The sample here was peripheral blood, taken on day 0 of AZD1222 vaccination. Source of these receptors: an adult in good health. Both conserved end residues are part of each CDR3. A D gene is named only where the DNA matches it firmly. Clone size, where shown, is once, few, many, or a class for clones that have expanded.

d_gene | j_gene | abundance | v_gene | len | CDR3nt | CDR3aa
. | TRBJ2-7 | . | TRBV3-1/TRBV3-2 | 14 | TGTGCCAGCAGCCACCAGGGGTACACCTACGAGCAGTACTTC | CASSHQGYTYEQYF
. | TRBJ1-6 | few | TRBV7-2 | 15 | TGTGCCAGCAGCTTAGGCGCAGGGTACAATTCACCCCTCCACTTT | CASSLGAGYNSPLHF
. | TRBJ2-2 | . | TRBV25-1 | 14 | TGTGCCAGCAGGGGACGGTCGAACACCGGGGAGCTGTTTTTT | CASRGRSNTGELFF
. | TRBJ2-3 | . | TRBV5-1 | 14 | TGCGCCAGCAGCCGACGGGGAGCCGCAGATACGCAGTATTTT | CASSRRGAADTQYF
. | TRBJ2-2 | . | TRBV7-2 | 16 | TGTGCCAGCAGCTTAAGGGCAGGGGCAAGCACCGGGGAGCTGTTTTTT | CASSLRAGASTGELFF
. | TRBJ1-5 | . | TRBV6-1 | 14 | TGTGCCAGCAGTGAAGTGGGGGGCGTTCAGCCCCAGCATTTT | CASSEVGGVQPQHF
. | TRBJ2-7 | . | TRBV6-2/TRBV6-3 | 11 | TGTGCCAGCAGTTACTCGGAGGTGCAGTACTTC | CASSYSEVQYF
TRBD1 | TRBJ1-5 | . | TRBV3-1/TRBV3-2 | 17 | TGTGCCAGCAGCCAAGGAGGGACAGGGGATAGCAATCAGCCCCAGCATTTT | CASSQGGTGDSNQPQHF
TRBD1 | TRBJ1-2 | . | TRBV3-1/TRBV3-2 | 13 | TGTGCCAGCAGTTATACAGGGGTTGGTGGCTACACCTTC | CASSYTGVGGYTF
TRBD1 | TRBJ1-2 | . | TRBV19 | 15 | TGTGCCAGTAGTATTCGGCAGGGGGACTCTAATGGCTACACCTTC | CASSIRQGDSNGYTF
TRBD1 | TRBJ1-5 | . | TRBV2 | 13 | TGTGCCAGCCACCCCCAGGGGGGGCAGCCCCAGCATTTT | CASHPQGGQPQHF
. | TRBJ1-5 | few | TRBV7-9 | 15 | TGTGCCAGCAGCTTAGGCGGGTATAGCAATCAGCCCCAGCATTTT | CASSLGGYSNQPQHF
TRBD1 | TRBJ1-3 | once | TRBV5-1 | 16 | TGCGCCAGCAGCTTGCCGACAGGGGCTGGTGGAAACACCATATATTTT | CASSLPTGAGGNTIYF
. | TRBJ2-3 | . | TRBV7-9 | 13 | TGTGCCAGCAGGGGTGAAAGCACAGATACGCAGTATTTT | CASRGESTDTQYF
. | TRBJ2-2 | . | TRBV6-4 | 14 | TGTGCCAGCAGTGACACCGGGTCCACCGGGGAGCTGTTTTTT | CASSDTGSTGELFF